These T cell receptor beta chains were read from a single sample in a study of T cell responses to AZD1222 COVID-19 vaccine. Sequencing was performed with immunoSEQ multiplex PCR; in TCRdb, only in-frame clones are kept and a portion is missing. Of about 69,000 clones detected, approximately 90% appear once; the ten largest clones hold over 2%. This sample comprised peripheral blood, obtained on day 0 of AZD1222 vaccination. These receptors came from an adult in good health. The CDR3 runs from the conserved cysteine through the conserved F or W. A D gene is named only where the DNA matches it firmly. Size is stated for part of the rows, as once, few or many counts, or as a class when the clone is expanded.

DNA	CDR3	D	V	size	J
TGTGCCTGGAGTGTAAGGCGGGGAGGGACCGGGGAGCTGTTTTTT	CAWSVRRGGTGELFF	TRBD2	TRBV30	-	TRBJ2-2
TGTGCCAGTAGTGCCCGGGACAGTTCCTACGAGCAGTACTTC	CASSARDSSYEQYF	TRBD1	TRBV19	-	TRBJ2-7
TGCGCCAGCAGCTCCAACAGGGACACCGGGGAGCTGTTTTTT	CASSSNRDTGELFF	-	TRBV5-1	once	TRBJ2-2
TGCGCCAGCAGCTTGGGGAGGTCGGGGGAGCTGTTTTTT	CASSLGRSGELFF	-	TRBV5-1	-	TRBJ2-2
TGTGCCAGCAGCCGTGACAGGGCCGAGCAGTACTTC	CASSRDRAEQYF	TRBD1	TRBV7-6	once	TRBJ2-7
TGTGCCAGTAGTTCGACAGGGGACACTGAAGCTTTCTTT	CASSSTGDTEAFF	TRBD1	TRBV19	-	TRBJ1-1
TGTGCCATCCGAAGGCTAGCGAACCAAGAGACCCAGTACTTC	CAIRRLANQETQYF	-	TRBV2	-	TRBJ2-5
TGCGCCAGCAGCTTGGACAGGGGGTTTGAGCAGTTCTTC	CASSLDRGFEQFF	TRBD1	TRBV5-1	-	TRBJ2-1
TGTGCCAGCAGCTTTTGGGGGTCCGGGGAGCTGTTTTTT	CASSFWGSGELFF	-	TRBV11-1	-	TRBJ2-2
TGTGCCAGTAACTATAGGTCGACAGTGAACACTGAAGCTTTCTTT	CASNYRSTVNTEAFF	-	TRBV19	-	TRBJ1-1
TGTGCCAGTAGTCGACGTATCCAAGAGACCCAGTACTTC	CASSRRIQETQYF	-	TRBV19	-	TRBJ2-5
TGTGCCAGCAGTGAAACTAATGAAAAACTGTTTTTT	CASSETNEKLFF	-	TRBV27	-	TRBJ1-4
TGCAGTGCTAGTGTGACGGGAGGAGAGACCCAGTACTTC	CSASVTGGETQYF	TRBD2	TRBV20-1	-	TRBJ2-5
TGTGCCAGCACTGGGAGGGACAATCAGCCCCAGCATTTT	CASTGRDNQPQHF	-	TRBV2	-	TRBJ1-5
TGTGCCACCAGCAGAACCGGGACAGGGAGCTCTGGAAACACCATATATTTT	CATSRTGTGSSGNTIYF	TRBD1	TRBV15	-	TRBJ1-3
TGTGCCTGGAGTAGGGGGACAGGGGATCCCGGGCTCTCTGGAAACACCATATATTTT	CAWSRGTGDPGLSGNTIYF	TRBD1	TRBV30	-	TRBJ1-3
TGTGCCTGGGGAGCAGGGGGTTGGGAAAAACTGTTTTTT	CAWGAGGWEKLFF	TRBD1	TRBV30	-	TRBJ1-4
TGTGCCACCAGCAGGGGTGACAGGGCCGAAAAACTGTTTTTT	CATSRGDRAEKLFF	TRBD1	TRBV15	-	TRBJ1-4
TGTGCCAGCAGCCTCATGACGGGAGGCCTCAGGGGGGAGCAGTACTTC	CASSLMTGGLRGEQYF	-	TRBV7-9	-	TRBJ2-7
TGTGCCAGCAGTTCACCGAGTGGAGACACTGAAGCTTTCTTT	CASSSPSGDTEAFF	-	TRBV28	-	TRBJ1-1
TGTGCTAGTGTATTGAGCAATCAGCCCCAGCATTTT	CASVLSNQPQHF	-	TRBV12-5	-	TRBJ1-5
TGCGCCAGCAGCTTGGGGGCTGGTAATCAGCCCCAGCATTTT	CASSLGAGNQPQHF	-	TRBV5-1	-	TRBJ1-5
TGTGCCAGCAGCCAAGGGGGGGGAGGGACAGATACGCAGTATTTT	CASSQGGGGTDTQYF	-	TRBV7-9	-	TRBJ2-3
TGTGCCAGCAGTTTAAGTTACCAGGGAGATACTGGCTACACCTTC	CASSLSYQGDTGYTF	-	TRBV28	-	TRBJ1-2
TGTGCCAGCAGTCGTCCAGGGGGGAACACTGAAGCTTTCTTT	CASSRPGGNTEAFF	TRBD1	TRBV6-5	-	TRBJ1-1
TGTGCCAGCAGTTTATTGGGCGGTCCGAAACTGTTTTTT	CASSLLGGPKLFF	-	TRBV28	-	TRBJ1-4
TGTGCCAGCAGCCCGCAGACAGGGGAAAATGAAAAACTGTTTTTT	CASSPQTGENEKLFF	TRBD1	TRBV5-5	-	TRBJ1-4
TGTGCCAGCAGCTTAGCGTCCATCGGGAATGAGCAGTTCTTC	CASSLASIGNEQFF	-	TRBV7-6	-	TRBJ2-1
TGTGCCAGCAGTTACGGGACTCACTCCTACGAGCAGTACTTC	CASSYGTHSYEQYF	-	TRBV28	once	TRBJ2-7
TGTGCCAGCAGCTTAGGCCTAAATCTCCCACGTCTAGCGACGAACCAAGAGACCCAGTACTTC	CASSLGLNLPRLATNQETQYF	-	TRBV13	once	TRBJ2-5
TGTGCCAGCAGCCGCCTCCTGGACAGGTTATCCGACACCGGGGAGCTGTTTTTT	CASSRLLDRLSDTGELFF	TRBD1	TRBV7-9	few	TRBJ2-2
TGTGCCAGCAGTTTATGGGGGGGGAAGAGGAATGAAGCTTTCTTT	CASSLWGGKRNEAFF	-	TRBV28	-	TRBJ1-1
TGTGCCTGGAGTAGGGCAGGGCCCTCCTCAACTAATGAAAAACTGTTTTTT	CAWSRAGPSSTNEKLFF	-	TRBV30	-	TRBJ1-4
TGTGCCAGCAACACTAGGGACACAGATACGCAGTATTTT	CASNTRDTDTQYF	-	TRBV6-5	-	TRBJ2-3
TGTGCCAGCAGCTTAGGGGGACCAAGTACAGATACGCAGTATTTT	CASSLGGPSTDTQYF	-	TRBV13	-	TRBJ2-3
TGTGCCAGCTCGGAGCGGGGGTACAATGAGCAGTTCTTC	CASSERGYNEQFF	TRBD2	TRBV25-1	-	TRBJ2-1
TGTGCCAGCAGTTTCCCTCGGCGAGCCTACGAGCAGTACTTC	CASSFPRRAYEQYF	-	TRBV28	-	TRBJ2-7
TGTGCCAGCAGTGACCCGGACAGGGGGACCAATGGCTACACCTTC	CASSDPDRGTNGYTF	TRBD1	TRBV25-1	-	TRBJ1-2
TGCGCCAGCAGCTTGGAGGCAACAGATACGCAGTATTTT	CASSLEATDTQYF	-	TRBV5-1	-	TRBJ2-3
TGTGCCAGCAGCCCCGCTTTGCGATCAACTCACACCGGGGAGCTGTTTTTT	CASSPALRSTHTGELFF	-	TRBV9	-	TRBJ2-2
TGTGCCAGCAGCTCGAACACCGGGGAGCTGTTTTTT	CASSSNTGELFF	-	TRBV7-9	-	TRBJ2-2
TGTGCCAGCAGTTTACCAGGGGGCGGGAAGACTGAAGCTTTCTTT	CASSLPGGGKTEAFF	TRBD1	TRBV6-5	-	TRBJ1-1
TGTGCCAGCAGCTTAGAAGCACCGGGACCGGATAATTCACCCCTCCACTTT	CASSLEAPGPDNSPLHF	-	TRBV7-9	-	TRBJ1-6
TGTGCCATCAGTGAAAGAATGGACAGATCAGGGGACAATGAGCAGTTCTTC	CAISERMDRSGDNEQFF	-	TRBV10-3	-	TRBJ2-1
TGTGCCAGCAGTTTTTACGGGAGTGGCGCAGATACGCAGTATTTT	CASSFYGSGADTQYF	-	TRBV28	few	TRBJ2-3
TGCGCCAGCAGCCAAGGGGACAGATTTAGCAATCAGCCCCAGCATTTT	CASSQGDRFSNQPQHF	TRBD1	TRBV4-1	-	TRBJ1-5
TGTGCCAGCTCACCGGGAAATGGACCGGCGAGCTCCTATAATTCACCCCTCCACTTT	CASSPGNGPASSYNSPLHF	-	TRBV18	-	TRBJ1-6
TGTGCCAGCAGCTTAGTGGGACAGCTTCGCACTGAAGCTTTCTTT	CASSLVGQLRTEAFF	TRBD1	TRBV7-2	-	TRBJ1-1